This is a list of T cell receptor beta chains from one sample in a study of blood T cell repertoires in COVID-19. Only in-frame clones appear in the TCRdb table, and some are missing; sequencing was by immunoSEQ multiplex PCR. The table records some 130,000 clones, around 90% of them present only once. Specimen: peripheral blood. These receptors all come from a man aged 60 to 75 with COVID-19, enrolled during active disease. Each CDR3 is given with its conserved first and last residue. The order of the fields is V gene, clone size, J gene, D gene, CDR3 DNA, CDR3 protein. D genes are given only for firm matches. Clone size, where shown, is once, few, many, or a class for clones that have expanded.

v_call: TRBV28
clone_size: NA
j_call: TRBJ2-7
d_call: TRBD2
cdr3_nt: TGTGCCAGCAGTCCCTCGACTAGCACCCACGAGCAGTACTTC
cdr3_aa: CASSPSTSTHEQYF

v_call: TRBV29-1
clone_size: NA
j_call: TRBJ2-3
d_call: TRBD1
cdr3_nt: TGCAGCGTCGGGGACAGGTCGACAGATACGCAGTATTTT
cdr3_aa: CSVGDRSTDTQYF

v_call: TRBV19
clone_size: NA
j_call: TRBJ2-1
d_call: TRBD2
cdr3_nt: TGTGCCAGTACCTCTGGGGCTAGCGGGAGAAATGAGCAGTTCTTC
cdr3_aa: CASTSGASGRNEQFF

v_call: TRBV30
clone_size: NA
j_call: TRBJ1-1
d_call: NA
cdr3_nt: TGTGCCTGGAGTTCTGGTTCCGCAGGGTTATCTGAAGCTTTCTTT
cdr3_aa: CAWSSGSAGLSEAFF

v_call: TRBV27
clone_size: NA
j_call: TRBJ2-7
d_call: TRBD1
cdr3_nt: TGTGCCAGCAGTTCCAGGACAGGGCGGTACGAGCAGTACTTC
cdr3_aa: CASSSRTGRYEQYF

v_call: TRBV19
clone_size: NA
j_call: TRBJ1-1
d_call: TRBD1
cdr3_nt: TGTGCCAGTACCCCGGACAGGGTGGGCACTGAAGCTTTCTTT
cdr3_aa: CASTPDRVGTEAFF

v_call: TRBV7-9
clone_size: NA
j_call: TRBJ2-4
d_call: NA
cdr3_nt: TGTGCCAGCAGCTTAATCTTCGCTGAGGCCAAAAACATTCAGTACTTC
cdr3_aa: CASSLIFAEAKNIQYF

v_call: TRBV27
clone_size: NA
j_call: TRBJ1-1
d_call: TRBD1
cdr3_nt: TGTGCCAGCAGTTTATTCGGGACAGGTACCGACAACGCTGAAGCTTTCTTT
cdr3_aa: CASSLFGTGTDNAEAFF

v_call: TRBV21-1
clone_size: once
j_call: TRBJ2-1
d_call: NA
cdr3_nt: TGTGCCAGCAGCGAGATCGGGAATGAGCAGTTCTTC
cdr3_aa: CASSEIGNEQFF

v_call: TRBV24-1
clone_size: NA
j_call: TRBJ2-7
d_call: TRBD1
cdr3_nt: TGTGCCACCAGTGATCCCGGGACAGGGAACGAGCAGTACTTC
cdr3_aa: CATSDPGTGNEQYF

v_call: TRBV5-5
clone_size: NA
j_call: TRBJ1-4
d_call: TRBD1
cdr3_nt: TGTGCCAGCAGCGGCACAGGGGTAGGGGAAAAACTGTTTTTT
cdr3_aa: CASSGTGVGEKLFF

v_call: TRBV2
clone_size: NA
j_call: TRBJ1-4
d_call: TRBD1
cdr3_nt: TGTGCCAGGGGGGACAGTGATAATGAAAAACTGTTTTTT
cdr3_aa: CARGDSDNEKLFF

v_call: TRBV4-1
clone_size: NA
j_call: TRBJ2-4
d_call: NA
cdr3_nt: TGCGCCAGCAGCCAAGATCGCCCAGGGAACATTCAGTACTTC
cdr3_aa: CASSQDRPGNIQYF

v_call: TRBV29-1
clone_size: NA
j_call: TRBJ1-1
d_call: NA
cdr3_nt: TGCAGCGTTCACCGTGGACAGCCCTCGAACACTGAAGCTTTCTTT
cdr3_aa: CSVHRGQPSNTEAFF

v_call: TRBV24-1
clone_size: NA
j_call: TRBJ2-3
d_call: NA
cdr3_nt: TGTGCCACCAGTGATCGAGGAGGGGGCGGAATGGTGGATACGCAGTATTTT
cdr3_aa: CATSDRGGGGMVDTQYF

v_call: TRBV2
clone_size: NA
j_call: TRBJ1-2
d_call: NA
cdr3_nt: TGTGCCAGCAGTGACGGGGGATTAGAGGGCTACACCTTC
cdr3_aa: CASSDGGLEGYTF

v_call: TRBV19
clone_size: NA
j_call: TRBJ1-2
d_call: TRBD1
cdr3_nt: TGTGCCAGTAGTCCAGCCACCGGGACAGGCTATGGCTACACCTTC
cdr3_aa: CASSPATGTGYGYTF

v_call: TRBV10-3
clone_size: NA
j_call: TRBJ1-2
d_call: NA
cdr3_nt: TGTGCCATCACAACCCAGGCATACGATGGCTACACCTTC
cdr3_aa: CAITTQAYDGYTF

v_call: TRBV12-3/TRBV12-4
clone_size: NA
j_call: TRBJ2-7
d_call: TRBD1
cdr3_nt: TGTGCCAGCAGGGGACAGGTGAGGGACGAGCAGTACTTC
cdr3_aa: CASRGQVRDEQYF

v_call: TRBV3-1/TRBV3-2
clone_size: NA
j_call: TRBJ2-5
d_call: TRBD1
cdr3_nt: TGTGCCAGCAGCCAATGGGACAGGGGTCTTGTTGAGACCCAGTACTTC
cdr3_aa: CASSQWDRGLVETQYF

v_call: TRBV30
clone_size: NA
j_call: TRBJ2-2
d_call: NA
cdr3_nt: TGTGCCTGGAGGTGGAGCAACACCGGGGAGCTGTTTTTT
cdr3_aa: CAWRWSNTGELFF

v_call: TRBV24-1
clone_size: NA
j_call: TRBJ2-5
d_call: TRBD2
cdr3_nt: TGTGCCACCAGTGATTTGCCTAGCGGGAGTGAAGAGACCCAGTACTTC
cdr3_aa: CATSDLPSGSEETQYF

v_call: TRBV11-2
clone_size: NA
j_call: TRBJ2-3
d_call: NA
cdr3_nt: TGTGCCAGCAGCTTAGGGAGAACAGATACGCAGTATTTT
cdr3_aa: CASSLGRTDTQYF

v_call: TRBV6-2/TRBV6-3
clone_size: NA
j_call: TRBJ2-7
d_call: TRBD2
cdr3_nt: TGTGCCAGCAGTTACATGACTAGCGGGGCCTACGAGCAGTACTTC
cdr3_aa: CASSYMTSGAYEQYF

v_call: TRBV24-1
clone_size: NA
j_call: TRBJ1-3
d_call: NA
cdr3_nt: TGTGCCACCAAGGAGGGTGACAGAGGTGGAAACACCATATATTTT
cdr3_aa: CATKEGDRGGNTIYF

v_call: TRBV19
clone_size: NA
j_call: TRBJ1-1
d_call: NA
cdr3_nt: TGTGCCAGTAGGACATTCATGAACACTGAAGCTTTCTTT
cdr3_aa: CASRTFMNTEAFF

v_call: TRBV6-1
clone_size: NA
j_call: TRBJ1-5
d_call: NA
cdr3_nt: TGTGCCAGCAGTGAACGAGTCCTTAGCAATCAGCCCCAGCATTTT
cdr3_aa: CASSERVLSNQPQHF

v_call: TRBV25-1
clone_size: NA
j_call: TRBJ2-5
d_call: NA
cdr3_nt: TGTGCCAGCAGTGAGGGGGGTGGCAGGGCGAAGACCCAGTACTTC
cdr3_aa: CASSEGGGRAKTQYF

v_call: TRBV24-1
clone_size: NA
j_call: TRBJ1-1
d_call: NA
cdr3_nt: TGTGCCACCAGTGATTTTCCAGGGGTGGGGAACACTGAAGCTTTCTTT
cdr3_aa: CATSDFPGVGNTEAFF

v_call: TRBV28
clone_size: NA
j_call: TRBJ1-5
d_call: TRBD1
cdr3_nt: TGTGCCACCAAACAGGGGAATCAGCCCCAGCATTTT
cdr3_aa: CATKQGNQPQHF

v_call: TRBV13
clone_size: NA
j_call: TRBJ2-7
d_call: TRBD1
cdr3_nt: TGTGCCAGCAGCCCGAGGCAGGGGGCGTACGAGCAGTACTTC
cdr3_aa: CASSPRQGAYEQYF

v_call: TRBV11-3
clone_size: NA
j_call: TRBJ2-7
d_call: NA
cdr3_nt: TGTGCCAGCAGCTTAGCGGGAATGGGCTACGAGCAGTACTTC
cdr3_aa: CASSLAGMGYEQYF

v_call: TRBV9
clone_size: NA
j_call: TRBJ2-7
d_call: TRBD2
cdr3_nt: TGTGCCAGCAGCCCGACTAGCGGGGTCTACGAGCAGTACTTC
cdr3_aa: CASSPTSGVYEQYF

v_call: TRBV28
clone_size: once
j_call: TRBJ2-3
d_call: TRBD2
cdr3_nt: TGTGCCAGCAGTCCATATCCGTGGACTAGCGGGAGAGGAGATACGCAGTATTTT
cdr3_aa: CASSPYPWTSGRGDTQYF

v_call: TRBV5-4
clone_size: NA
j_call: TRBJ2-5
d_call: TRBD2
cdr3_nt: TGTGCCAGCAGCTTAAGTAGCGGGAGTTTAAAGACCCAGTACTTC
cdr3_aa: CASSLSSGSLKTQYF

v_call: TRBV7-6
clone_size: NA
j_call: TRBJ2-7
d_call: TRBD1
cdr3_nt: TGTGCCAGCAGCGGGGGACAGGGGGAGGACGAGCAGTACTTC
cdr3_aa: CASSGGQGEDEQYF

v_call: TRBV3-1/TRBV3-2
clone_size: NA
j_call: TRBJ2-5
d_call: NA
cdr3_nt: TGTGCCAGCAGCCCCCGGGATTGGGGAGCAGAGACCCAGTACTTC
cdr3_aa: CASSPRDWGAETQYF

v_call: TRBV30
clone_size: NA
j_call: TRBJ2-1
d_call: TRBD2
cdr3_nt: TGTGCCTGGAGTGCCGGGACTAGCGGCAAAGCACCCTACAATGAGCAGTTCTTC
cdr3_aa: CAWSAGTSGKAPYNEQFF

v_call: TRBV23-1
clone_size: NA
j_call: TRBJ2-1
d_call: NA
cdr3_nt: TGCGCCAGCAGTCAAGGACACCTAAGCTCCTACAATGAGCAGTTCTTC
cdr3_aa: CASSQGHLSSYNEQFF

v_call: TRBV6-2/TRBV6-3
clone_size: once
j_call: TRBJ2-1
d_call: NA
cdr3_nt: TGTGCCAGCAGTAAGACAGGTTTGCAGTTCTTC
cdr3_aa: CASSKTGLQFF

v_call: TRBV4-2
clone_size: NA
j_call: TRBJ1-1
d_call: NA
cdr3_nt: TGTGCCAGCAGCCAAGATACCGCGAGAACTGAAGCTTTCTTT
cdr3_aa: CASSQDTARTEAFF

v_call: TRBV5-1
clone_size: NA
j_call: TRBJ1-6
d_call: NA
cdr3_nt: TGCGCCAGTTCAAACGACGGACACCTTAATTCACCCCTCCACTTT
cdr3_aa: CASSNDGHLNSPLHF

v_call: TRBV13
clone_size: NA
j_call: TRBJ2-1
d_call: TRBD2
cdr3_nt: TGTGCCAGCAGCTTCCTAGCGGGTGAGAGCTCCTACAATGAGCAGTTCTTC
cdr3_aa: CASSFLAGESSYNEQFF

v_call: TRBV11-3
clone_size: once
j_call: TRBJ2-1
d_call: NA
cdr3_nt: TGTGCCAGCAGCAACGGGGGGCAGAGGGTGCAGTTCTTC
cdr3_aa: CASSNGGQRVQFF

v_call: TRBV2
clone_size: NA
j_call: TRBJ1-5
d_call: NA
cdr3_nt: TGTGCCAGCAACTGGGACATTCGCAATCAGCCCCAGCATTTT
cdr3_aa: CASNWDIRNQPQHF

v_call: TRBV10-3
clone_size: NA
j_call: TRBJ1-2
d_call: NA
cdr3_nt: TGTGCCATCAGTGAGTACTTCCAGGCCGCTAACTATGGCTACACCTTC
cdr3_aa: CAISEYFQAANYGYTF

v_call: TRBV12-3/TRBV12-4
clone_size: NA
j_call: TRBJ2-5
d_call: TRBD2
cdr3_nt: TGTGCCAGCAGCTTACTAGCGGTTGGGACCCAGTACTTC
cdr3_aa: CASSLLAVGTQYF